Included here is one TCR beta chain sequence, with context. The CDR3 spans 14 residues. From germline, CDR1 is MNHEY and CDR2 SVGAGI. Trimming at V came to 7 bases and at J to 4 bases, leaving 8 bases not matched to a gene. In the original analysis: Amplification of reference gene primers was used by the study to estimate nucleated cell counts. Only in-frame clones appear in the TCRdb table, and some are missing; sequencing was by immunoSEQ multiplex PCR. That table gives V, J and clone size, and the DNA gave D and trimming. The table shows around 100,000 clones, with 70% to 90% occurring only once. These data are taken from a study of blood T cell repertoires in COVID-19. For the study at large: Sites across the United States, Italy and Spain contributed samples from acute and convalescent COVID-19. PBMCs, B-cell-depleted T cells, or T cells were the source of the cDNA or gDNA that made up the material.

The clonotype originates from a human donor in a cohort sampled during active COVID-19. The material sequenced was peripheral blood. The chain links TRBV6-5 to TRBJ2-7, with TRBD1 identical over 9 bases. In DNA form, the CDR3 reads TGTGCCAGCATTCGCGGGACAGGGCTTTACGAGCAGTACTTC. It codes for CASIRGTGLYEQYF.